The next 14 T cell receptor beta chains were all read from a single sample in a study of vaccination and CD4 T cells after COVID-19. Treatment here: roughly 10-day PBMC culture with coronavirus spike peptide pools or control peptides (ViraFEST assay). Sequenced with the Oncomine TCR Beta short-read assay was DNA taken from cultured CD4+ T cells. MiXCR was run by TCRdb on the PCR reads, yielding one entry per CDR3 protein. The data show fewer than 15,000 distinct CDR3 sequences, about 28% seen once. Their target antigens are unknown. The material sequenced was cultured CD4+ T cells from blood. These receptors originate from a human donor with COVID-19.

In this sample, this clonotype turned up a few times. The gene calls are TRBV19 and TRBJ2-3, with TRBD2 matching over 7 bases. The trim removed 5 bases at V and 0 bases at J, leaving 5 bases unmatched. From germline, CDR1 is LNHDA and CDR2 SQIVND (reference sequence). The CDR3 covers 15 residues. CDR3 sequence: CASSFGRGSTDTQYF. As DNA, the CDR3 is TGTGCCAGTAGTTTTGGGAGGGGCAGCACAGATACGCAGTATTTT.

The chain is built from TRBV2 and TRBJ1-3; the D gene is possibly TRBD1 (5 bases). V was shortened by 6 bases and J by 0 bases, with 9 bases between the two germline ends. From germline, CDR1 is SNHLY and CDR2 FYNNEI. The CDR3 covers 14 residues. This CDR3 reads CASRATASGNTIYF. Here the CDR3 DNA reads TGTGCCAGCAGAGCGACAGCCTCTGGAAACACCATATATTTT.

This clonotype was seen a few times. The V and J genes are TRBV6-2 or TRBV6-3 and TRBJ2-3; 7 bases agree with TRBD2. Germline trimming cut 6 bases from V and 4 bases from J; bases unmatched to any gene: 4. The CDR3 runs 13 residues. The germline gives CDR1 MNHEY, CDR2 SVGEGT. Here the CDR3 reads CASRRLAPDTQYF. CDR3 nucleotide sequence: TGTGCCAGCAGACGACTAGCCCCAGATACGCAGTATTTT.

The rearrangement links TRBV19 to TRBJ1-6; D ambiguous. CDR1 LNHDA and CDR2 SQIVND come from the germline V gene (reference sequence). V was cut by 8 bases and J by 7 bases, with 15 bases left in between. This CDR3 has 14 amino acids. CDR3 region: CASESILSNSPLHF. Written as DNA, the CDR3 is TGTGCCAGTGAATCGATTTTGTCAAATTCACCCCTCCACTTT.

The rearrangement uses TRBV7-6 and TRBJ2-7; TRBD1 matches 8 bases. The V and J ends lost 7 bases and 5 bases, in that order; junction bases with no gene match: 10. CDR1 and CDR2 (germline): SGHVS, FNYEAQ. The CDR3 covers 14 residues. CDR3 nucleotides: TGTGCCAGCACCGGGGGCAGGGGGCTCGACGAGCAGTACTTC. It is translated as CASTGGRGLDEQYF.

The genes are TRBV29-1 and TRBJ1-1; no clear D gene. Germline assignment: CDR1 SQVTM and CDR2 ANQGSEA. This CDR3 contains 12 residues. V lost 7 bases and J lost 4, with 13 bases in between. CDR3 region: CSGGGMATEAFF. The CDR3 region has the DNA TGCAGCGGGGGAGGGATGGCCACTGAAGCTTTCTTT.

The chain has TRBV20-1 and TRBJ2-6, with 9 bases matching TRBD1. This CDR3 comprises 17 residues. CDR1 DFQATT and CDR2 SNEGSKA come from the germline V gene (reference sequence). J was trimmed by 3 bases and V by 3 bases; bases with no gene match: 9. The CDR3 here is CSASLATGGDGANVLTF. The DNA of the CDR3 is TGCAGTGCTAGCCTCGCAACAGGGGGCGATGGGGCCAACGTCCTGACTTTC.

This clonotype is classed as medium-sized. The chain recombines TRBV30 with TRBJ1-1, with TRBD1 as a possible D gene (5 bases). With 5 bases removed from V and 1 base from J, the gap between germline ends came to 8 bases. The CDR3 has 12 amino acids. Per germline, CDR1 GTSNPN and CDR2 SVGIG (reference sequence). In nucleotides, the CDR3 is TGTGCCTGGCTACAGGAGAACACTGAAGCTTTCTTT. Encoded protein: CAWLQENTEAFF.

V is TRBV11-3 and J is TRBJ2-2; 8 bases are a match to TRBD1. From germline, CDR1 is SGHNT and CDR2 YENEEA. The J segment lost 3 bases and the V segment lost 5 bases, leaving 8 bases of the junction unmatched. CDR3 length equals 16 residues. This chain's CDR3 is CASSTTGGAHTGELFF. The CDR3 region has the DNA TGTGCCAGCAGCACTACAGGGGGTGCGCACACCGGGGAGCTGTTTTTT.

This clonotype showed up just a few times. The J gene is TRBJ1-2, the V gene TRBV29-1, with no clear D. Germline values: CDR1 SQVTM, CDR2 ANQGSEA. The length of the CDR3 is 13 residues. V lost 4 bases and J lost 7, with 16 bases in between. CDR3 sequence reads: CSVAPIASSGYTF. The CDR3 DNA sequence: TGCAGCGTTGCCCCGATAGCCAGTAGTGGCTACACCTTC.

The V gene is TRBV11-3, the J gene TRBJ1-4, with 9 positions matching TRBD1. J lost 3 bases, V lost 3 bases, and 8 bases had no gene match. The germline gives CDR1 SGHNT, CDR2 YENEEA. The CDR3 spans 17 residues. The CDR3 loop is CASSFSVRDRANEKLFF. CDR3 sequence (DNA): TGTGCCAGCAGCTTCTCGGTTCGGGACAGGGCTAATGAAAAACTGTTTTTT. The entire variable domain, with the rest obtained from reference TRBV11-3 and TRBJ1-4, is as follows: EAGVVQSPRYKIIEKKQPVAFWCNPISGHNTLYWYLQNLGQGPELLIRYENEEAVDDSQLPKDRFSAERLKGVDSTLKIQPAELGDSAVYLCASSFSVRDRANEKLFFGSGTQLSVL.

This clonotype was detected a few times. CDR3 sequence (DNA): TGTGCCAGCAGCCAAGATCGCAGGGAGCCCCAGCATTTT. Translation gives CASSQDRREPQHF. The chain uses TRBV14 and TRBJ1-5; TRBD1 might be the D (5 bases). The CDR3 runs to 13 residues. The V end lost 0 bases, the J end lost 8 bases, and 8 bases lay between the germline ends. Germline CDR1 SGHDN, CDR2 FVKESK.

J is TRBJ2-7 and V is TRBV7-9; 11 positions agree with TRBD1. This CDR3 contains 16 residues. V gave up 0 bases and J gave up 7 bases; unmatched junction bases: 8. Germline V CDR1 and CDR2: SEHNR, FQNEAQ (reference sequence). The CDR3 spells CASSLAPGTGGAEQYF. The CDR3 bases are TGTGCCAGCAGCTTAGCTCCCGGGACAGGGGGTGCTGAGCAGTACTTC.

Written as DNA, the CDR3 is TGTGCCAGCAGTTCGGACATTTCCTATAATTCACCCCTCCACTTT. Residues: CASSSDISYNSPLHF. The chain joins TRBV12-3 or TRBV12-4 to TRBJ1-6, with D tentatively TRBD1 (5 bases). V was pared by 4 bases and J by 1 base, with 8 bases between. The CDR3 is 15 residues long.